Following are 11 T cell receptor beta chains from one sample sequenced in a study of blood T cells in healthy people across ages. Then a second PCR, running about 6 to 12 cycles, was carried out with a sample-barcoded 5' primer and a J-beta primer mix. TCRdb re-derived calls from the 5' RACE reads in MiXCR, one entry per CDR3 protein. Of some 900,000 distinct CDR3 sequences listed, about 30% are singletons. The specimen was blood. The receptors derive from an elderly woman in good health.

The sample holds a few counts of this clonotype. Since a much larger clone is just one base distant, this may be a read error. The genes are TRBV5-1 and TRBJ2-7; D call uncertain. This CDR3 has 14 residues. Per germline, CDR1 SGHRS and CDR2 YFSETQ. The V end was cut by 0 bases, the J end by 7 bases, with 14 bases between. DNA of the CDR3: TGCGCCAGCAGCTTGGGGACCTCTCCCAATGAGCAGTACTTC. It is translated as CASSLGTSPNEQYF.

In this sample, this clonotype turned up a few times. The chain uses TRBV4-3 and TRBJ2-3; 8 nucleotides line up with TRBD2. CDR3 length: 15 residues. The J segment lost 3 bases and the V segment lost 1 base, leaving 3 bases of the junction unmatched. Germline V gene data show CDR1 as LGHNA and CDR2 as YSLEER. In DNA, the CDR3 is TGCGCCAGCAGCCAAGTCAGCGGGAGAACAGATACGCAGTATTTT. This gives the protein CASSQVSGRTDTQYF.

This clonotype was found a few times. The chain links TRBV7-2 to TRBJ1-2; TRBD1 aligns across 9 bases. CDR1 SGHTA and CDR2 FQGNSA come from the germline V gene. There are 15 residues in the CDR3. The trim removed 1 base at V and 8 bases at J, leaving 8 bases unmatched. The CDR3 reads CASSLVGQGTGGYTF. The CDR3 DNA reads as TGTGCCAGCAGCTTAGTGGGACAGGGCACTGGCGGCTACACCTTC.

Worth noting for this clonotype: This could be a read error, since a much larger clone is one nucleotide away. This rearrangement joins TRBV6-5 to TRBJ1-2; 9 bases map to TRBD1. Germline CDR1 reads MNHEY; CDR2 reads SVGAGI. The CDR3 sequence is 16 residues long. V lost 5 bases, J lost 4 bases, and 11 bases stayed unmatched. CDR3 sequence (DNA): TGTGCCAGCAGTAACCTAATTGGACAGGGGTGCTATGGCTACACCTTC. It specifies CASSNLIGQGCYGYTF.

This clonotype was counted ten times or more. The chain employs TRBV7-2 and TRBJ2-5; 8 nucleotides match TRBD1. Germline CDR1 and CDR2: SGHTA and FQGNSA. The V and J ends lost 0 bases and 1 base, in that order; junction bases with no gene match: 1. This CDR3 is 15 amino acids long. CDR3 amino acids: CASSLAGQVQETQYF. In DNA form, the CDR3 reads TGTGCCAGCAGCTTAGCGGGACAGGTCCAAGAGACCCAGTACTTC.

This clonotype was counted at least ten times. The CDR3 coding sequence is TGTGCCAGCAGCTTAGCTTTCGATAGAAATAGCAATCAGCCCCAGCATTTT. Its translation: CASSLAFDRNSNQPQHF. This sequence joins TRBV7-2 and TRBJ1-5; no definite D call. The CDR3 covers 17 residues. Trimming left V 0 bases short and J 0 bases short, with 12 bases between. CDR1 and CDR2 from the germline V gene are SGHTA and FQGNSA.

This clonotype has ten or more counts. This sequence joins TRBV7-2 and TRBJ2-3; TRBD2 aligns across 10 bases. Germline CDR1 reads SGHTA; CDR2 reads FQGNSA. The CDR3 runs 18 residues. Germline trimming cut 2 bases from V and 2 bases from J; bases unmatched to any gene: 10. The CDR3, as DNA: TGTGCCAGCAGCTTAAGGCCTAGCGGGGGCCATATCACAGATACGCAGTATTTT. Amino acids: CASSLRPSGGHITDTQYF.

This chain connects TRBV10-2 to TRBJ2-4; D is undetermined. The CDR3 has 12 residues. Germline assignment: CDR1 WSHSY and CDR2 SAAADI. V dropped 2 bases and J dropped 3 bases, with 2 bases sitting between them. The CDR3 region has the DNA TGCGCCAGCAGTGAGAGCAAAAACATTCAGTACTTC. Amino acids: CASSESKNIQYF.

This clonotype was detected ten times or more. The chain combines TRBV6-6 with TRBJ1-2; 9 bases match TRBD1. The CDR3 consists of 13 residues. Germline V gene data show CDR1 as MNHNY and CDR2 as SVGAGI (reference sequence). The junction had 3 bases not matched to a gene; V was cut back by 10 bases and J by 0 bases. The CDR3 region is CATGTGTNYGYTF. Here the CDR3 DNA reads TGTGCCACCGGGACAGGGACTAACTATGGCTACACCTTC.

This clonotype was detected many times. This rearrangement joins TRBV7-2 to TRBJ2-1; 10 nucleotides align to TRBD1. Looked up from germline, CDR1 is SGHTA and CDR2 is FQGNSA. CDR3 length equals 15 residues. Trimming took 7 bases from V and 9 from J; bases not matched to a gene: 12. The CDR3 loop is CASIPGGTGVSEQFF. The CDR3 DNA sequence: TGTGCCAGCATCCCAGGAGGGACAGGGGTTTCTGAGCAGTTCTTC.

This clonotype was counted at least ten times. The chain links TRBV7-2 to TRBJ2-3; the match to TRBD2 covers 14 bases. V lost 1 base, J lost 5 bases, and 5 bases stayed unmatched. Looked up from germline, CDR1 is SGHTA and CDR2 is FQGNSA. The CDR3 is made up of 17 amino acids. The CDR3: CASSLGGLAGGLDTQYF. The CDR3 DNA is TGTGCCAGCAGCTTAGGAGGACTAGCGGGAGGTTTAGATACGCAGTATTTT. The full variable domain, in which reference TRBV7-2 and TRBJ2-3 provide the parts outside the CDR3, is GAGVSQSPSNKVTEKGKDVELRCDPISGHTALYWYRQSLGQGLEFLIYFQGNSAPDKSGLPSDRFSAERTGGSVSTLTIQRTQQEDSAVYLCASSLGGLAGGLDTQYFGPGTRLTVL.